This paragraph covers one T cell receptor beta chain sequence. The antigen is unknown. This record comes from a study of a mutant IDH1 vaccine in newly diagnosed glioma. Study background: Treated individuals were approximately 62% male and approximately 38% female, averaging approximately 40 years of age. The earlier regimen, radiotherapy, temozolomide, or both, was most often both.

Time point specified: baseline, week 1 (first vaccination visit). Treatment reported: pre-vaccination baseline after standard-of-care therapy. Tumors from donors were new WHO grade 3 or 4 IDH1-mutant astrocytomas with ATRX loss. General study points: Changes in the top peripheral T cell clonotypes seemingly had no bearing on pseudoprogression.

The protocol was immunoSEQ multiplex PCR, while the TCRdb copy is restricted to in-frame clones and leaves out a portion. In the table there are about 35,000 clones, approximately 86% of which are singletons. The receptor was derived from a woman aged 40 to 50 with glioma. Sequenced material: PBMCs, taken from a glioma patient treated with radiotherapy, temozolomide or both.

In DNA, the CDR3 is TGTGCCAGCAGTGCAAGAGGTTTCCGAGAGACCCAGTACTTC. This codes for CASSARGFRETQYF. J is TRBJ2-5 and V is TRBV6-1; D not resolved. Trimming removed 4 bases at V and 4 bases at J, with 13 bases between. Germline CDR1 and CDR2: MNHNS and SASEGT. This CDR3 has 14 residues.